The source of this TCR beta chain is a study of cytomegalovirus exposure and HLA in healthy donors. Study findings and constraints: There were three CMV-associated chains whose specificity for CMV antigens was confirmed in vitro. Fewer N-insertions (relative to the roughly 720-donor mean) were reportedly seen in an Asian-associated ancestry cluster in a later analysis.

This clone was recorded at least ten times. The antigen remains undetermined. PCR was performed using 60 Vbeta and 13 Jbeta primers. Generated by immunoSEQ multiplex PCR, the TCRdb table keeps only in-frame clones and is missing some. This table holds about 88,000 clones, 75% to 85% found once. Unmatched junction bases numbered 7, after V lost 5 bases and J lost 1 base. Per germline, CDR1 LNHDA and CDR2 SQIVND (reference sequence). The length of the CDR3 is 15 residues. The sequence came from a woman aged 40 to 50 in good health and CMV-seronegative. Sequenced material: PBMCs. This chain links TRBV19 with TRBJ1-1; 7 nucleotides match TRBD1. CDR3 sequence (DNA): TGTGCCAGTAGTTCCTACAGGGGTCAGAACACTGAAGCTTTCTTT. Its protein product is CASSSYRGQNTEAFF.